The 31 T cell receptor delta chains reported below all come from one sample, sequenced in a study of gamma-delta T cells after stem cell transplantation (dated by TCRdb to the mid-2010s). Receptors were amplified or captured by RT-PCR. For sequencing, an Illumina MiSeq was employed. Clones were re-identified by TCRdb from the public reads with CATT, and rows with the same DNA were merged. The sample yields thousands of delta-chain clones; around 20% were counted once. The ten largest clones represent around 8.2% of the sample. The sample comprised gamma-delta T cells. Source of these receptors: a human donor. It is not recorded whose cells these are; they may come from a transplant donor.

This sequence joins TRDV1 and TRDJ1; 12 bases match TRDD3. The J gene, not given by TCRdb, was assigned here from a germline match of the nucleotide sequence. Germline CDR1 and CDR2: TSWWSYY and QGS. CDR3 size: 21 residues. The ends lost 2 bases at V and 8 bases at J; junction bases unmatched: 24. The CDR3 nucleotides are TGTGCTCTTGGGGAAAGGATGACTTCCTACGTGGCGGGGACTGGGGGATACAAACTCATCTTT. Residues: CALGERMTSYVAGTGGYKLIF.

This clone was counted only a few times. This chain links TRDV3 with TRDJ1; D possibly corresponds to TRDD3 (5 bases). The CDR3 is 21 residues long. V shed 2 bases and J shed 0 bases, with 34 bases lying between them. CDR1 and CDR2 (germline): TVYSNPD, GDNSRS (reference sequence). The CDR3 nucleotides are TGTGCCTTTCTAACCTCCTTTCTACGAGGTGGGGACAGACCGTACACCGATAAACTCATCTTT. Protein sequence: CAFLTSFLRGGDRPYTDKLIF.

This clone has just a few counts. The J gene is TRDJ1, the V gene TRAV29/DV5, with no clear D. CDR1 NSMFDY and CDR2 ISSIKDK come from the germline V gene. V was pared by 1 base and J by 0 bases, with 31 bases between. This CDR3 has 21 residues. Here the CDR3 reads CAASLTCIRQPTDGHTDKLIF. The CDR3 DNA sequence: TGTGCAGCAAGCTTAACCTGTATCCGCCAACCGACCGACGGGCACACCGATAAACTCATCTTT.

In its sample, this clone ranks as large. This chain joins TRDV1 and TRDJ2; 11 bases map to TRDD3. CDR1 and CDR2 from the germline V gene are TSWWSYY and QGS. With V trimmed by 4 bases and J by 2 bases, 12 bases remained unmatched. This CDR3 comprises 19 residues. CDR3 DNA: TGTGCTCTTGGGGCCCGATGTCTTCTGGGGGATACCTTGACAGCACAACTCTTCTTT. Translated, it gives CALGARCLLGDTLTAQLFF.

This clone has just a few counts. This sequence joins TRDV1 and TRDJ1, with 9 bases matching TRDD3. This CDR3 comprises 19 residues. V lost 4 bases, J lost 0 bases, and 15 bases stayed unmatched. Germline V gene data show CDR1 as TSWWSYY and CDR2 as QGS. The CDR3 loop is CALGGSLLLGDPNTDKLIF. DNA of the CDR3: TGTGCTCTTGGGGGCTCCTTGTTACTGGGGGACCCCAACACCGATAAACTCATCTTT.

There are a few counts of this clone. The chain joins TRDV2 to TRDJ3; 9 positions agree with TRDD3. Germline assignment: CDR1 GEAIGNYY and CDR2 EKD. V was clipped by 6 bases and J by 0 bases; unmatched bases: 5. This CDR3 contains 17 residues. The CDR3 reads CACHYWGSSWDTRQMFF. The CDR3 DNA is TGTGCCTGTCATTACTGGGGGAGCTCCTGGGACACCCGACAGATGTTTTTC.

Comments on this clone: Just one base apart from a much larger clone, this may be a read error. Here the CDR3 reads CACDIGGADSWDTRKMFF. DNA of the CDR3: TGTGCCTGTGACATAGGGGGGGCCGACTCCTGGGACACCCGAAAGATGTTTTTC. The chain couples TRDV2 to TRDJ3; TRDD3 might be the D (5 bases). Matching the DNA to germline supplied the J gene, which TCRdb does not give. This CDR3 contains 18 residues. Germline CDR1 is GEAIGNYY and CDR2 is EKD.

In this sample, this clone turned up a few times. The rearrangement uses TRDV3 and TRDJ1; a weak D match, TRDD3 (5 bases). This CDR3 is built from 15 residues. The V end lost 4 bases, the J end lost 8 bases, and 26 bases lay between the germline ends. Looked up from germline, CDR1 is TVYSNPD and CDR2 is GDNSRS (reference sequence). DNA of the CDR3: TGTGCCTGTCGTGGGACCCCGGGGGCCGTACCGAAACTCATCTTT. Its protein product is CACRGTPGAVPKLIF.

Comments on this clone: At residue 4, the DNA translation does not agree with TCRdb's protein; the protein displayed here is the one encoded by the DNA. The chain is built from TRDV2 and TRDJ3, with D uncertain. The V end was cut by 5 bases, the J end by 2 bases, with 12 bases between. The CDR3 sequence is 16 residues long. CDR1 GEAIGNYY and CDR2 EKD come from the germline V gene. The CDR3 sequence is CACVPILAWDTRQMFF. In nucleotides, the CDR3 is TGTGCCTGTGTCCCAATTCTCGCCTGGGACACCCGACAGATGTTTTTC.

To note about this clone: A clone one base away is much larger, so this may be a read error. The J gene is TRDJ1, the V gene TRDV2; 7 positions match TRDD3. This CDR3 is 15 amino acids long. V was clipped by 0 bases and J by 0 bases; unmatched bases: 3. Germline V lookup: CDR1 GEAIGNYY, CDR2 EKD. CDR3 amino acids: CACDTLGAYTDKLIF. DNA of the CDR3: TGTGCCTGTGACACCCTGGGGGCCTACACCGATAAACTCATCTTT.

The chain couples TRDV2 to TRDJ1; 10 bases match TRDD3. No J gene was available from TCRdb, and it was assigned here by a germline match of the DNA. Unmatched junction bases numbered 4, after V lost 5 bases and J lost 5 bases. Germline CDR1 reads GEAIGNYY; CDR2 reads EKD. The CDR3 is made up of 13 amino acids. CDR3 loop: CACGGGYRDKLIF. In nucleotides, the CDR3 is TGTGCCTGTGGTGGGGGATACAGGGATAAACTCATCTTT.

Sample share makes this clone medium-sized. J is TRDJ3 and V is TRDV2; 7 bases are a match to TRDD3. The J segment lost 0 bases and the V segment lost 0 bases, leaving 1 base of the junction unmatched. CDR3 length: 17 residues. The germline CDR1 and CDR2 sequences are GEAIGNYY and EKD. CDR3 in DNA: TGTGCCTGTGACACCTGGGGGAGCTCCTGGGACACCCGACAGATGTTTTTC. This encodes CACDTWGSSWDTRQMFF.

The chain employs TRDV2 and TRDJ3, with a possible D match to TRDD3 (6 bases). Germline CDR1 GEAIGNYY, CDR2 EKD. This CDR3 has 17 residues. Deletions cut 2 bases from V and 20 bases from J, with 30 bases between. CDR3 sequence: CACDNWVISLYTRHLFF. CDR3 coding DNA: TGTGCCTGTGACAACTGGGTGATCTCCTTGTACACCCGACATCTGTTTTTC.

As for this clone: One end of the junction does not line up with germline, which may come from a read error. This rearrangement joins TRDV2 to TRDJ3; TRDD3 matches at 8 bases. This CDR3 region has 19 residues. Germline loops: CDR1 GEAIGNYY, CDR2 EKD. The CDR3 sequence: CACDILGVGVSLDTRQMFF. DNA of the CDR3: TGTGCCTGTGACATACTGGGGGTCGGGGTCTCCTTGGACACCCGACAGATGTTTTTC.

This clone is classed as large (0.1 to 1%). Additional DNA sequences in this sample encode the identical CDR3. This sequence joins TRDV1 and TRDJ2; 7 bases are a match to TRDD3. V dropped 2 bases and J dropped 0; count of bases not matched to a gene: 24. Germline CDR1 reads TSWWSYY; CDR2 reads QGS. This CDR3 has 23 amino acids. CDR3 bases: TGTGCTCTTGGGGAATCCCCTGAAACTAATAGGGTGGGGGACCCGTCTTTGACAGCACAACTCTTCTTT. Translation gives CALGESPETNRVGDPSLTAQLFF.

The chain is built from TRDV1 and TRDJ1; D is undetermined. The CDR3 runs 17 residues. With 4 bases removed from V and 10 bases from J, the gap between germline ends came to 28 bases. Looked up from germline, CDR1 is TSWWSYY and CDR2 is QGS. Here the CDR3 reads CALGGSNDDSLRDGLIF. Written as DNA, the CDR3 is TGTGCTCTTGGGGGATCTAACGACGACTCCCTAAGGGACGGACTCATCTTT.

In this sample, this clone turned up a few times. The rearrangement joins TRDV1 to TRDJ1; 8 bases match TRDD3. Germline CDR1 TSWWSYY, CDR2 QGS. The CDR3 length is 17 residues. Losses at the gene ends were 5 bases for V and 0 bases for J; bases not matched to a gene: 11. In nucleotides, the CDR3 is TGTGCTCTTGGGAAACACGACTGGGGGTTTAACACCGATAAACTCATCTTT. Amino acid sequence: CALGKHDWGFNTDKLIF.

The CDR3 here is CAFGGCWGVVGDKLIF. The CDR3 DNA is TGTGCCTTCGGCGGGTGCTGGGGGGTTGTGGGCGATAAACTCATCTTT. The chain uses TRDV3 and TRDJ1, with TRDD3 matching over 7 bases. No J gene was available from TCRdb, and it was assigned here by a germline match of the DNA. Germline V gives CDR1 TVYSNPD, CDR2 GDNSRS (reference sequence). This CDR3 has 16 amino acids. J lost 4 bases, V lost 3 bases, and 17 bases had no gene match.

In its sample, this clone was seen a few times. The V gene is TRDV3, the J gene TRDJ1; the match to TRDD2 covers 9 bases. Germline assignment: CDR1 TVYSNPD and CDR2 GDNSRS (reference sequence). CDR3 length equals 17 residues. V lost 4 bases and J lost 1; bases outside the gene matches: 16. CDR3 in amino acids: CASLPTIGIAITDKLIF. CDR3 DNA sequence: TGTGCCTCCCTTCCTACGATCGGGATCGCGATCACCGATAAACTCATCTTT.

The V gene lacks a call, and TRDJ1 is the J gene; no check of the table's D call, TRDD3, against the DNA was made. The CDR3 spans 23 residues. The CDR3 protein is CALGEREPYLPPHQGSRCDKLIF. For the CDR3, the DNA is TGTGCTCTTGGGGAACGGGAACCCTACCTTCCTCCACACCAGGGGAGCCGGTGCGATAAACTCATCTTT.

The chain employs TRDV1 and TRDJ1, with D perhaps given as TRDD2 or TRDD3 (5 bases each). The J gene was not available in TCRdb and was assigned here by matching the DNA to germline segments. Trimming stripped 3 bases from V and 0 bases from J, with 20 bases between. Germline V gene lookup returns CDR1 TSWWSYY and CDR2 QGS. This CDR3 is 18 amino acids long. The CDR3 region is CALGDHGGGLQYTDKLIF. DNA of the CDR3: TGTGCTCTTGGGGATCACGGAGGGGGCCTTCAGTACACCGATAAACTCATCTTT.

The CDR3 DNA reads as TGTGCCTTTCGCATGACCGATAAACTCATCTTT. Residues: CAFRMTDKLIF. The chain employs TRDV3 and TRDJ1; D unclear. The J gene, missing from TCRdb, was assigned here through DNA to germline matching. The CDR3 runs to 11 residues. Between the trimmed V and J ends, which lost 2 bases and 2 bases, there was a span of 6 bases. The germline V gene has CDR1 TVYSNPD and CDR2 GDNSRS (reference sequence).

On this clone itself: A junction end diverges from the germline sequence, so it may reflect a read error. This chain joins TRDV2 and TRDJ2; 8 positions match TRDD3. As TCRdb names no J gene, one was assigned here on the basis of a DNA match to germline. Germline V gene sequence: CDR1 GEAIGNYY, CDR2 EKD. This CDR3 is built from 15 residues. CDR3 protein: CACDIRGDMTAKLFF. Written as DNA, the CDR3 is TGTGCCTGTGACATAAGGGGGGATATGACAGCAAAACTCTTCTTT.

There are a few counts of this clone. The chain has TRDV1 and TRDJ1; 7 nucleotides line up with TRDD3. Unmatched junction bases numbered 24, after V lost 11 bases and J lost 3 bases. The CDR3 consists of 18 residues. From germline, CDR1 is TSWWSYY and CDR2 QGS. CDR3 coding DNA: TGTGCTACCACCAGCCTACGAAATTCGACTGGGGCTCCCGATAAACTCATCTTT. Amino acids: CATTSLRNSTGAPDKLIF.

This clone was counted a few times. The V call is TRDV3, the J call TRDJ1, with TRDD3 identical over 13 bases. V dropped 2 bases and J dropped 0; count of bases not matched to a gene: 9. Germline V gives CDR1 TVYSNPD, CDR2 GDNSRS (reference sequence). This CDR3 comprises 17 residues. The CDR3 reads CAFLTGGYAQYTDKLIF. The CDR3 DNA follows: TGTGCCTTTCTTACTGGGGGATACGCCCAGTACACCGATAAACTCATCTTT.

In the case of this clone: One junction end disagrees with the germline gene, perhaps due to a read error. This rearrangement joins TRDV1 to TRDJ3; 8 bases match TRDD3. Matching the DNA to germline supplied the J gene, which TCRdb does not give. This CDR3 spans 25 amino acids. From germline, CDR1 is TSWWSYY and CDR2 QGS. The CDR3 sequence is CAIGEGPFLLGAKRGSSWDTRQMFF. DNA of the CDR3: TGTGCTATTGGGGAAGGTCCCTTTCTACTGGGGGCCAAGAGGGGCAGCTCCTGGGACACCCGACAGATGTTTTTC.

DNA of the CDR3: TGTGCTCTTGGGGAACTAGGGGCGACCGCAAAACCAAGGACCGATAAACTCATCTTT. Translated: CALGELGATAKPRTDKLIF. This chain links TRDV1 with TRDJ1; D gene uncertain. V dropped 0 bases and J dropped 2 bases, with 22 bases sitting between them. Germline CDR1 and CDR2: TSWWSYY and QGS. CDR3 length equals 19 residues.

This clone has only a few counts. This may arise from a read error, as a much more abundant clone is one base away. The chain combines TRDV2 with TRDJ2, with 8 bases that match TRDD3. This CDR3 has 14 amino acids. Germline CDR1 GEAIGNYY, CDR2 EKD. V lost 3 bases and J lost 4; bases outside the gene matches: 3. CDR3 nucleotides: TGTGCCTGTGACGAGCTGGGGGAGACAGCACAACTCTTCTTT. It specifies CACDELGETAQLFF.

This clone was seen a handful of times. CDR3 in DNA: TGTGCTCTTGGGGAAGGGGCCTTCCTACTGGGGGACCCTACCTCCTGGGACACCCGACAGATGTTTTTC. Its translation is CALGEGAFLLGDPTSWDTRQMFF. V and J are TRDV1 and TRDJ3; D possibly uses TRDD2 or TRDD3 (9 bases each). Germline values: CDR1 TSWWSYY, CDR2 QGS. This CDR3 has 23 amino acids. The V and J ends lost 2 bases and 0 bases respectively, with 26 bases between them.

This clone was recorded only once. V usage is TRAV29/DV5 and J usage is TRDJ1; 10 bases fit TRDD3. The J gene was not available in TCRdb and was assigned here by matching the DNA to germline segments. Germline lookup yields CDR1 NSMFDY and CDR2 ISSIKDK. Trimming removed 0 bases from V and 0 bases from J; junction bases left unmatched: 23. This CDR3 is 22 amino acids long. The DNA for the CDR3 is TGTGCAGCAAGCGCGGGGGGTATTTTTCGGGGGGGATACGGCCTGTACACCGATAAACTCATCTTT. Translation: CAASAGGIFRGGYGLYTDKLIF.

V and J are TRDV3 and TRDJ1, with TRDD2 identical over 8 bases. This CDR3 comprises 17 residues. CDR1 is TVYSNPD and CDR2 is GDNSRS in the germline V gene (reference sequence). With V trimmed by 5 bases and J by 2 bases, 19 bases remained unmatched. CDR3 sequence reads: CAPVPTSYPSCTDKLIF. The CDR3 nucleotides are TGTGCCCCGGTGCCTACTTCCTACCCCTCCTGTACCGATAAACTCATCTTT.